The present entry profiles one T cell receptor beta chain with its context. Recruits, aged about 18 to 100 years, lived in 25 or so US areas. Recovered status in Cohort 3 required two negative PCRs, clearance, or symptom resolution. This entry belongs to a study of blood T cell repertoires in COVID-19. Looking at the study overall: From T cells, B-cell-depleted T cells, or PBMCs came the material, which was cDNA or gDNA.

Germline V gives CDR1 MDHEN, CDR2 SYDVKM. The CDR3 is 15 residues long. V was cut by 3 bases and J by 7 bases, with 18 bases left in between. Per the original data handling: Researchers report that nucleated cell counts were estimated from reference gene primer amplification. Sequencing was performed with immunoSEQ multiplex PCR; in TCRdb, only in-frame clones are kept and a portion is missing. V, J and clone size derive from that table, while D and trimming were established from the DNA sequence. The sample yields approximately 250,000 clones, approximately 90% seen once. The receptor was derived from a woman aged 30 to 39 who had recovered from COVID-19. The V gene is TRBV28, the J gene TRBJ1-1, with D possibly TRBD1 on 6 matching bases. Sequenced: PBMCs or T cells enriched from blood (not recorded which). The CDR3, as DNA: TGTGCCAGCAGTTTGTTAGCAGGGGTGGGGATTGAAGCTTTCTTT. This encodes CASSLLAGVGIEAFF. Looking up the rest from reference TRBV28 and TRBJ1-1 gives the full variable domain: DVKVTQSSRYLVKRTGEKVFLECVQDMDHENMFWYRQDPGLGLRLIYFSYDVKMKEKGDIPEGYSVSREKKERFSLILESASTNQTSMYLCASSLLAGVGIEAFFGQGTRLTVV.